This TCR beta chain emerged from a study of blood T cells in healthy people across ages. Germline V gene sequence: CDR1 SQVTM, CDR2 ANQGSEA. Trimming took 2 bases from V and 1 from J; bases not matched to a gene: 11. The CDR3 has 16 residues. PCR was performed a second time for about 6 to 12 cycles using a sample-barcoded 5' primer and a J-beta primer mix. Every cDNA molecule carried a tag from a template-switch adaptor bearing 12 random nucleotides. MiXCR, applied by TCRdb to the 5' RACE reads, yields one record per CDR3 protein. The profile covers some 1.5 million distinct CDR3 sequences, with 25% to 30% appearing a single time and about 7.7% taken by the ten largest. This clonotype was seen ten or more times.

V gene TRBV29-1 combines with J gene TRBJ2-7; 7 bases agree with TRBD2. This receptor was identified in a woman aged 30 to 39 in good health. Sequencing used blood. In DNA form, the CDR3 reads TGCAGCGTTGAATCTCTTAGTCCGGGAGGTTCCTACGAGCAGTACTTC. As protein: CSVESLSPGGSYEQYF.